The 27 T cell receptor beta chains in this list originate from one sample, sequenced in a study of blood T cell repertoires in COVID-19 (dated by TCRdb to about 2020). The library was produced with the immunoSEQ multiplex PCR assay. Held by TCRdb, this immuneACCESS table contains in-frame sequences only and omits some clones. Under half of the omission traces to an unresolved V gene where checked; the cause of the rest is unknown. The sample records 300,000 to 450,000 clones, about 85% of which are singletons. In total, the top ten clones hold 3.5% to 4% of the sample. The sequenced sample consisted of peripheral blood. These receptors originate from a woman younger than 30 with acute or convalescent COVID-19.

The genes are TRBV5-8 and TRBJ1-6, with D perhaps matching TRBD1 (5 bases). V was clipped by 4 bases and J by 6 bases, with 11 bases between them. CDR1 is SGHTS and CDR2 is YDEGEE in the germline V gene. CDR3 length equals 14 residues. CDR3 coding DNA: TGTGCCAGCAGCCCCTGGGGCCTTAATTCACCCCTCCACTTT. Amino acids: CASSPWGLNSPLHF.

The chain employs TRBV3-1 (or the pseudogene TRBV3-2) and TRBJ1-4, with 7 bases matching TRBD1. The V gene end was trimmed by 1 base and the J gene end by 0 bases; junction bases not matched to a gene: 8. Per the germline V gene, CDR1 is LGHDT and CDR2 is YNNKEL (reference sequence). The length of the CDR3 is 18 residues. CDR3 in DNA: TGTGCCAGCAGCCAAGTATCGGACAGGACTACAACTAATGAAAAACTGTTTTTT. It translates to CASSQVSDRTTTNEKLFF.

The CDR3 coding sequence is TGTGCCAGCAGCTTGACAGGGGGCGATATAACTGAAGCTTTCTTT. Translating gives CASSLTGGDITEAFF. V and J are TRBV7-3 and TRBJ1-1; 10 nucleotides match TRBD1. Trimming took 3 bases from V and 5 from J; bases not matched to a gene: 6. CDR3 size: 15 residues. Germline V gives CDR1 SGHTA, CDR2 FQGTGA.

The rearrangement links TRBV2 to TRBJ1-1; D call uncertain. The CDR3 is 13 amino acids. Germline V gene sequence: CDR1 SNHLY, CDR2 FYNNEI. Deletions cut 7 bases from V and 4 bases from J, with 13 bases between. This CDR3 reads CASKEEGSTEAFF. CDR3 coding DNA: TGTGCCAGCAAGGAGGAAGGGTCCACTGAAGCTTTCTTT.

V gene TRBV28 combines with J gene TRBJ2-5; D uncertain. This CDR3 spans 14 amino acids. Trimming cost V 6 bases and J 6 bases, with 17 bases left between them. The germline V gene encodes CDR1 MDHEN and CDR2 SYDVKM. CDR3 coding DNA: TGTGCCAGCAGATCGAGAGTTGGCGGTAAGACCCAGTACTTC. Residues: CASRSRVGGKTQYF.

The chain combines TRBV2 with TRBJ2-5, with D possibly matching TRBD1 (6 bases). This CDR3 has 12 amino acids. CDR1 and CDR2 (germline): SNHLY, FYNNEI. Between the trimmed V and J ends, which lost 4 bases and 5 bases, there was a span of 8 bases. The CDR3: CASSGGRETQYF. The CDR3 bases are TGTGCCAGCAGTGGGGGGCGGGAGACCCAGTACTTC.

The chain couples TRBV30 to TRBJ1-6; 9 bases map to TRBD1. The CDR3 length is 16 residues. Germline values: CDR1 GTSNPN, CDR2 SVGIG (reference sequence). After removal of 5 bases from V and 7 bases from J, the junction contained 12 bases not matched to a gene. DNA of the CDR3: TGTGCCTGGCTCGAGGGAACAGGGGGCGTGAATTCACCCCTCCACTTT. It encodes CAWLEGTGGVNSPLHF.

The chain links TRBV24-1 to TRBJ2-4; the match to TRBD1 covers 12 bases. After removal of 5 bases from V and 7 bases from J, the junction contained 5 bases not matched to a gene. The CDR3 contains 15 residues. Germline CDR1 and CDR2: KGHDR and SFDVKD. The CDR3 DNA follows: TGTGCCACCAGTGTTACCGGGACAGGGGGCAACATTCAGTACTTC. Translated, it gives CATSVTGTGGNIQYF.

This chain links TRBV5-8 with TRBJ1-5, with D perhaps TRBD1 (5 bases). V was pared by 4 bases and J by 3 bases, with 8 bases between. The germline CDR1 and CDR2 sequences are SGHTS and YDEGEE. CDR3 size: 13 residues. CDR3 DNA: TGTGCCAGCAGCGGACAAATCAATCAGCCCCAGCATTTT. It is translated as CASSGQINQPQHF.

This clone has just one count. The chain employs TRBV5-1 and TRBJ2-1; D call uncertain. In germline, CDR1 is SGHRS, CDR2 YFSETQ. The CDR3 extends over 14 amino acids. The ends were cut back, 4 bases at V and 2 bases at J, with 10 bases in the middle. The CDR3 is CASSLAYTYNEQFF. The CDR3 region has the DNA TGCGCCAGCAGCCTGGCTTACACCTACAATGAGCAGTTCTTC.

This chain uses TRBV24-1 with TRBJ2-6; no clear D. With 6 bases removed from V and 0 bases from J, the gap between germline ends came to 8 bases. This CDR3 has 15 amino acids. CDR1 is KGHDR and CDR2 is SFDVKD in the germline V gene. The CDR3 DNA is TGTGCCACCAGTAATACAGCCTCTGGGGCCAACGTCCTGACTTTC. It yields the protein CATSNTASGANVLTF.

V usage is TRBV7-2 and J usage is TRBJ1-2, with 9 bases identical to TRBD1. The CDR3 has 17 amino acids. Germline V gene sequence: CDR1 SGHTA, CDR2 FQGNSA. Losses at the gene ends were 1 base for V and 0 bases for J; bases not matched to a gene: 6. CDR3 loop: CASSLGTGALSNYGYTF. CDR3 DNA sequence: TGTGCCAGCAGCTTAGGGACAGGGGCCCTCTCTAACTATGGCTACACCTTC.

The rearrangement uses TRBV2 and TRBJ1-1; perhaps TRBD1 as D (6 bases). Germline CDR1 reads SNHLY; CDR2 reads FYNNEI. V was shortened by 5 bases and J by 4 bases, with 17 bases between the two germline ends. This CDR3 region has 15 residues. This chain's CDR3 is CASSSPDRKGTEAFF. DNA for the CDR3: TGTGCCAGCAGTTCCCCGGACAGAAAGGGCACTGAAGCTTTCTTT.

The chain carries TRBV29-1 and TRBJ1-2; tentative D call: TRBD1 (5 bases). The CDR3 totals 16 residues. The germline V and J ends were trimmed by 0 bases and 1 base, with 15 bases remaining between them. Germline CDR1 reads SQVTM; CDR2 reads ANQGSEA. DNA for the CDR3: TGCAGCGTTGAAGATCTCCAGGGTTCCCTTAACTATGGCTACACCTTC. It translates to CSVEDLQGSLNYGYTF. Full variable domain (missing parts from reference TRBV29-1 and TRBJ1-2): SAVISQKPSRDICQRGTSLTIQCQVDSQVTMMFWYRQQPGQSLTLIATANQGSEATYESGFVIDKFPISRPNLTFSTLTVSNMSPEDSSIYLCSVEDLQGSLNYGYTFGSGTRLTVV.

The J gene is TRBJ2-2, the V gene TRBV30; D ambiguous. Trimming left V 2 bases short and J 1 base short, with 8 bases between. CDR3 size: 14 residues. Germline assignment: CDR1 GTSNPN and CDR2 SVGIG (reference sequence). CDR3 region: CAWSRSVNTGELFF. In DNA form, the CDR3 reads TGTGCCTGGAGTAGGAGCGTGAACACCGGGGAGCTGTTTTTT.

The gene calls are TRBV5-1 and TRBJ2-7, with TRBD2 matching over 9 bases. CDR3 size: 15 residues. J gave up 5 bases and V 2 bases, and 8 bases lay outside the gene matches. Germline V gene lookup returns CDR1 SGHRS and CDR2 YFSETQ. The CDR3 DNA reads TGCGCCAGCAGCTTAACCAGCGGGGGGTCCAACGAGCAGTACTTC. This encodes CASSLTSGGSNEQYF.

The chain has TRBV4-1 and TRBJ1-2; no firm D call. The CDR3 is made up of 17 amino acids. V was cut by 1 base and J by 4 bases, with 19 bases left in between. Germline loops: CDR1 MGHRA, CDR2 YSYEKL. Written as DNA, the CDR3 is TGCGCCAGCAGCCAAGTTCGGAGTACGGAGCACTCCTATGGCTACACCTTC. Protein product: CASSQVRSTEHSYGYTF.

This rearrangement joins TRBV19 to TRBJ2-4; 7 positions match TRBD2. V was pared by 7 bases and J by 0 bases, with 6 bases of the junction left unmatched. From germline, CDR1 is LNHDA and CDR2 SQIVND (reference sequence). This CDR3 spans 15 amino acids. Written as DNA, the CDR3 is TGTGCCAGTACTCCGGGGGGTCTAGCCAAAAACATTCAGTACTTC. It translates to CASTPGGLAKNIQYF.

The V gene is TRBV18, the J gene TRBJ2-5; 8 bases are shared with TRBD1. CDR3 length: 14 residues. Germline lookup yields CDR1 KGHSH and CDR2 LQKENI. The V and J ends lost 3 bases and 5 bases, in that order; junction bases with no gene match: 5. CDR3 DNA: TGTGCCAGCTCACCTCAGGGGGCGTGGGAGACCCAGTACTTC. Protein: CASSPQGAWETQYF.

The V call is TRBV5-6, the J call TRBJ1-1; 7 bases are a match to TRBD1. Trimming removed 1 base from V and 5 bases from J; junction bases left unmatched: 8. Germline V CDR1 and CDR2: SGHDT, YYEEEE. The CDR3 extends over 15 amino acids. CDR3: CASSLTGESRTEAFF. DNA for the CDR3: TGTGCCAGCAGCTTGACAGGGGAATCGAGGACTGAAGCTTTCTTT. The complete variable domain, with remaining parts taken from reference TRBV5-6 and TRBJ1-1, reads DAGVTQSPTHLIKTRGQQVTLRCSPKSGHDTVSWYQQALGQGPQFIFQYYEEEERQRGNFPDRFSGHQFPNYSSELNVNALLLGDSALYLCASSLTGESRTEAFFGQGTRLTVV.

The chain has TRBV24-1 and TRBJ2-3; a possible D gene is TRBD2 (5 bases). The germline V and J ends were trimmed by 8 bases and 0 bases, with 8 bases remaining between them. The CDR3 runs to 13 residues. The germline V gene encodes CDR1 KGHDR and CDR2 SFDVKD. The CDR3 DNA sequence: TGTGCCACCAAAGGCGGGAGCACAGATACGCAGTATTTT. As protein: CATKGGSTDTQYF.

The CDR3 reads CASSYYRGDGYTF. CDR3 DNA sequence: TGTGCCAGCAGTTACTACAGGGGAGATGGCTACACCTTC. The rearrangement links TRBV6-5 to TRBJ1-2; 7 bases line up with TRBD1. The CDR3 covers 13 residues. V lost 1 base, J lost 6 bases, and 2 bases stayed unmatched. CDR1 is MNHEY and CDR2 is SVGAGI in the germline V gene.

The rearrangement joins TRBV5-1 to TRBJ1-4, with TRBD1 matching over 9 bases. V dropped 2 bases and J dropped 7; count of bases not matched to a gene: 3. In germline, CDR1 is SGHRS, CDR2 YFSETQ. The CDR3 is 14 amino acids. The CDR3 spells CASSLTGGFEKLFF. CDR3 nucleotide sequence: TGCGCCAGCAGCTTAACAGGGGGCTTTGAAAAACTGTTTTTT.

The chain has TRBV11-2 and TRBJ2-5, with TRBD2 matching over 12 bases. This CDR3 comprises 17 residues. Germline trimming cut 0 bases from V and 5 bases from J; bases unmatched to any gene: 7. The germline gives CDR1 SGHAT, CDR2 FQNNGV. As DNA, the CDR3 is TGTGCCAGCAGCTTAGAATCTAGCGGGGGGGCACGGGAGACCCAGTACTTC. Translation gives CASSLESSGGARETQYF.

The rearrangement uses TRBV6-5 and TRBJ1-5, with 10 bases matching TRBD1. V lost 10 bases and J lost 2; bases outside the gene matches: 2. This CDR3 has 13 amino acids. The germline V gene encodes CDR1 MNHEY and CDR2 SVGAGI. The CDR3 loop is CAIGQGGNQPQHF. The CDR3 DNA reads as TGTGCCATCGGACAGGGGGGCAATCAGCCCCAGCATTTT.

This chain links TRBV6-5 with TRBJ2-7, with D tentatively TRBD1 (5 bases). CDR3 length equals 14 residues. Looked up from germline, CDR1 is MNHEY and CDR2 is SVGAGI. V was cut by 10 bases and J by 0 bases, with 16 bases left in between. CDR3: CATYGAGFSYEQYF. CDR3 DNA sequence: TGTGCCACCTATGGGGCTGGTTTCTCCTACGAGCAGTACTTC.

CDR3 coding DNA: TGCAGTGCTCACCCCGGGGCTAGCGACACCTTC. The encoded protein is CSAHPGASDTF. The rearrangement joins TRBV20-1 to TRBJ1-2, with D maybe TRBD1 (5 bases). The CDR3 runs 11 residues. The V gene's germline CDR1 is DFQATT and CDR2 SNEGSKA (reference sequence). Trimming removed 5 bases at V and 12 bases at J, with 16 bases between.